Below are 25 T cell receptor beta chains sequenced from a single sample in a study of neoadjuvant nivolumab and ipilimumab in lung cancer. Sequencing used immunoSEQ multiplex PCR; TCRdb keeps in-frame clones, though not all of them. This table has 7,000 to 8,500 clones, more than 70% appearing once. The sample here was tumor tissue, taken after neoadjuvant nivolumab, alone or with ipilimumab, at or shortly before surgery. These receptors came from an adult with non-small cell lung cancer.

The chain employs TRBV18 and TRBJ2-7, with 8 bases lining up with TRBD2. CDR3 length: 14 residues. CDR1 and CDR2 from the germline V gene are KGHSH and LQKENI. After removal of 2 bases from V and 6 bases from J, the junction contained 6 bases not matched to a gene. The CDR3 protein is CASSPGTSTREQYF. DNA for the CDR3: TGTGCCAGCTCACCAGGGACTAGTACGCGCGAGCAGTACTTC.

V and J are TRBV7-3 and TRBJ2-2, with D tentatively TRBD1 (5 bases). V was shortened by 5 bases and J by 4 bases, with 14 bases between the two germline ends. Germline V gene sequence: CDR1 SGHTA, CDR2 FQGTGA. This CDR3 region has 15 residues. This CDR3 reads CASSAMGPPTGELFF. CDR3 in DNA: TGTGCCAGCAGCGCTATGGGGCCACCCACCGGGGAGCTGTTTTTT.

This clone showed up just once. V gene TRBV5-1 combines with J gene TRBJ1-5; D is ambiguous. Germline CDR1 is SGHRS and CDR2 is YFSETQ. The length of the CDR3 is 14 residues. The V end lost 4 bases, the J end lost 6 bases, and 14 bases lay between the germline ends. The CDR3, as DNA: TGCGCCAGCAGCCTGGACGGTCACACTCAGCCCCAGCATTTT. It is translated as CASSLDGHTQPQHF.

The chain carries TRBV6-5 and TRBJ2-5; 7 nucleotides agree with TRBD2. The CDR3 extends over 16 amino acids. Germline V gene sequence: CDR1 MNHEY, CDR2 SVGAGI. V dropped 0 bases and J dropped 2; count of bases not matched to a gene: 6. CDR3 sequence (DNA): TGTGCCAGCAGTTACTCGAGTAGCGGGCAGCAAGAGACCCAGTACTTC. It codes for CASSYSSSGQQETQYF.

The chain joins TRBV5-1 to TRBJ1-1, with TRBD1 identical over 7 bases. Germline V lookup: CDR1 SGHRS, CDR2 YFSETQ. V gave up 5 bases and J gave up 1 base; unmatched junction bases: 5. The CDR3 length is 14 residues. In DNA form, the CDR3 reads TGCGCCAGCAGACGAAGACAGGGGAACACTGAAGCTTTCTTT. As protein: CASRRRQGNTEAFF.

The chain joins TRBV27 to TRBJ2-2, with D possibly matching TRBD2 (6 bases). V was clipped by 2 bases and J by 7 bases, with 11 bases between them. The CDR3 has 14 residues. Germline V gene sequence: CDR1 MNHEY, CDR2 SMNVEV (reference sequence). CDR3 region: CASSLRLVDGELFF. The CDR3 DNA is TGTGCCAGCAGTTTACGACTAGTCGACGGGGAGCTGTTTTTT.

The chain recombines TRBV28 with TRBJ2-7; 9 nucleotides align to TRBD1. The trim removed 6 bases at V and 4 bases at J, leaving 7 bases unmatched. The CDR3 loop spans 14 amino acids. Germline values: CDR1 MDHEN, CDR2 SYDVKM. For the CDR3, the DNA is TGTGCCAGCAGCTACCCGGGACAGGGTTACGAGCAGTACTTC. Translating it yields CASSYPGQGYEQYF.

This clone showed up just once. V and J are TRBV6-6 and TRBJ1-4; D gene uncertain. The germline V and J ends were trimmed by 6 bases and 8 bases, with 16 bases remaining between them. Germline V gene data show CDR1 as MNHNY and CDR2 as SVGAGI (reference sequence). This CDR3 comprises 14 residues. CDR3 protein: CASSPGRRGEKLFF. The CDR3 region has the DNA TGTGCCAGCAGCCCTGGGCGACGCGGGGAAAAACTGTTTTTT.

The genes are TRBV7-9 and TRBJ2-7, with D possibly matching TRBD2 (5 bases). Germline V gene sequence: CDR1 SEHNR, CDR2 FQNEAQ (reference sequence). Trimming removed 5 bases from V and 5 bases from J, with 22 bases in between. This CDR3 comprises 16 residues. The CDR3: CASSLLSWRSTNEQYF. Here the CDR3 DNA reads TGTGCCAGCAGCCTCCTTTCGTGGAGGAGCACCAACGAGCAGTACTTC.

J is TRBJ2-1 and V is TRBV11-3; possibly TRBD2 for D (7 bases). From germline, CDR1 is SGHNT and CDR2 YENEEA. V was cut by 1 base and J by 16 bases, with 20 bases left in between. CDR3 length: 14 amino acids. The CDR3 reads CASSLGQEGGTPFF. CDR3 nucleotides: TGTGCCAGCAGCTTAGGACAGGAGGGAGGGACGCCTTTCTTC.

The chain uses TRBV19 and TRBJ1-1, with unresolved D. From germline, CDR1 is LNHDA and CDR2 SQIVND (reference sequence). There are 17 residues in the CDR3. Deletions cut 7 bases from V and 0 bases from J, with 21 bases between. The CDR3 here is CASTPETGYVVNTEAFF. DNA for the CDR3: TGTGCCAGTACCCCTGAAACTGGGTACGTAGTGAACACTGAAGCTTTCTTT.

CDR3 DNA sequence: TGTGCCAGTAGTTCGGCCCAAGGGAAGGATGAGCAGTACTTC. It specifies CASSSAQGKDEQYF. The rearrangement joins TRBV19 to TRBJ2-7; no reliable D call. The germline gives CDR1 LNHDA, CDR2 SQIVND (reference sequence). The CDR3 has 14 amino acids. Trimming took off 5 bases at V and 7 bases at J, with 18 bases between the two ends.

CDR3 sequence (DNA): TGTGCCAGCAGTTCCCTATACGGCTACGAGCAGTACTTC. Translated, it gives CASSSLYGYEQYF. The genes are TRBV27 and TRBJ2-7; no clear D gene. CDR1 and CDR2 from the germline V gene are MNHEY and SMNVEV (reference sequence). Trimming shortened V by 4 bases and J by 3 bases, and 10 bases separated the two germline ends. The CDR3 totals 13 residues.

This chain joins TRBV6-5 and TRBJ1-1; D is undetermined. The CDR3 covers 12 residues. V lost 8 bases and J lost 1, with 8 bases in between. The V gene's germline CDR1 is MNHEY and CDR2 SVGAGI. CDR3 coding DNA: TGTGCCAGCCTTACCGGGAACACTGAAGCTTTCTTT. Its protein product is CASLTGNTEAFF.

Only a few counts were recorded for this clone. V usage is TRBV10-2 and J usage is TRBJ2-3, with no clear D. CDR3 length: 14 residues. Deletions cut 8 bases from V and 5 bases from J, with 17 bases between. Germline V CDR1 and CDR2: WSHSY, SAAADI. The CDR3 is CASRLGNMGDTQYF. The DNA of the CDR3 is TGCGCCAGCCGACTGGGCAATATGGGAGATACGCAGTATTTT.

The chain combines TRBV15 with TRBJ1-5; no reliable D call. The ends were cut back, 0 bases at V and 4 bases at J, with 16 bases in the middle. The CDR3 has 17 amino acids. The germline CDR1 and CDR2 sequences are LNHNV and YYDKDF (reference sequence). CDR3 amino acids: CATSRDPEGGRNQPQHF. The CDR3 DNA sequence: TGTGCCACCAGCAGAGATCCCGAGGGCGGTCGAAATCAGCCCCAGCATTTT.

The sample holds one count of this clone. V and J are TRBV7-2 and TRBJ2-1; D ambiguous. This CDR3 comprises 12 residues. V shed 0 bases and J shed 8 bases, with 5 bases lying between them. Germline V gene lookup returns CDR1 SGHTA and CDR2 FQGNSA. The CDR3 sequence is CASSLATYEQFF. The CDR3, as DNA: TGTGCCAGCAGCTTAGCGACTTATGAGCAGTTCTTC.

The chain uses TRBV2 and TRBJ2-7, with D unclear. CDR3 length equals 14 residues. Trimming removed 4 bases at V and 2 bases at J, with 12 bases between. Looked up from germline, CDR1 is SNHLY and CDR2 is FYNNEI. CDR3 DNA: TGTGCCAGCAGTGGAATGCCGGGCCCCTACGAGCAGTACTTC. The encoded protein is CASSGMPGPYEQYF. Based on the CDR3 plus reference TRBV2 and TRBJ2-7, the full variable domain is EPEVTQTPSHQVTQMGQEVILRCVPISNHLYFYWYRQILGQKVEFLVSFYNNEISEKSEIFDDQFSVERPDGSNFTLKIRSTKLEDSAMYFCASSGMPGPYEQYFGPGTRLTVT.

In its sample, this clone was seen a few times. The chain joins TRBV18 to TRBJ2-3; 7 bases match TRBD1. CDR3 size: 14 residues. Per germline, CDR1 KGHSH and CDR2 LQKENI. V gave up 3 bases and J gave up 6 bases; unmatched junction bases: 6. The CDR3 sequence: CASSPEEGADTQYF. The CDR3 nucleotides read TGTGCCAGCTCACCGGAAGAGGGGGCGGATACGCAGTATTTT.

V gene TRBV4-1 combines with J gene TRBJ2-7; 11 bases are a match to TRBD1. Germline V gene sequence: CDR1 MGHRA, CDR2 YSYEKL. The CDR3 is 15 residues long. V was clipped by 3 bases and J by 4 bases; unmatched bases: 5. DNA of the CDR3: TGCGCCAGCAGCCAGCCGGGACAGGGGGAGTACGAGCAGTACTTC. Amino acids: CASSQPGQGEYEQYF.

The chain recombines TRBV7-9 with TRBJ1-4; maybe TRBD1 (5 bases). The CDR3 covers 13 residues. Germline V gene lookup returns CDR1 SEHNR and CDR2 FQNEAQ (reference sequence). V was clipped by 8 bases and J by 5 bases, with 12 bases between them. This CDR3 reads CASSRAGNEKLFF. The CDR3 region has the DNA TGTGCCAGCTCCAGGGCGGGAAATGAAAAACTGTTTTTT.

This clone was seen a few times. Written as DNA, the CDR3 is TGTGCCAGCAGCTTATCGCGGGCGACAGATACGCAGTATTTT. Its translation is CASSLSRATDTQYF. The chain carries TRBV11-2 and TRBJ2-3, with D tentatively TRBD2 (5 bases). Germline loops: CDR1 SGHAT, CDR2 FQNNGV. V lost 2 bases and J lost 3, with 9 bases in between. CDR3 size: 14 residues.

The chain combines TRBV5-6 with TRBJ2-5, with 8 bases identical to TRBD2. The CDR3 has 16 residues. The V gene end was trimmed by 4 bases and the J gene end by 5 bases; junction bases not matched to a gene: 13. CDR1 is SGHDT, CDR2 YYEEEE, per germline. Here the CDR3 DNA reads TGTGCCAGCAGCCTCCCCCCCGCGGGGGGTAGGGAGACCCAGTACTTC. Its protein product is CASSLPPAGGRETQYF.

V gene TRBV14 combines with J gene TRBJ1-6; D not certain. Trimming removed 6 bases from V and 7 bases from J, with 13 bases in between. CDR1 SGHDN and CDR2 FVKESK come from the germline V gene. This CDR3 has 14 residues. The CDR3 spells CASRARLGNSPLHF. CDR3 nucleotides: TGTGCCAGCAGGGCCCGGTTAGGGAATTCACCCCTCCACTTT.

The CDR3 sequence is CASSFSSLSYEQYF. CDR3 coding DNA: TGTGCCAGCAGCTTTTCTAGCCTCTCCTACGAGCAGTACTTC. The V and J genes are TRBV5-5 and TRBJ2-7; D is perhaps TRBD2 (5 bases). Germline V gene data show CDR1 as SGHKS and CDR2 as YYEKEE (reference sequence). Trimming removed 2 bases from V and 0 bases from J, with 9 bases in between. The length of the CDR3 is 14 residues.